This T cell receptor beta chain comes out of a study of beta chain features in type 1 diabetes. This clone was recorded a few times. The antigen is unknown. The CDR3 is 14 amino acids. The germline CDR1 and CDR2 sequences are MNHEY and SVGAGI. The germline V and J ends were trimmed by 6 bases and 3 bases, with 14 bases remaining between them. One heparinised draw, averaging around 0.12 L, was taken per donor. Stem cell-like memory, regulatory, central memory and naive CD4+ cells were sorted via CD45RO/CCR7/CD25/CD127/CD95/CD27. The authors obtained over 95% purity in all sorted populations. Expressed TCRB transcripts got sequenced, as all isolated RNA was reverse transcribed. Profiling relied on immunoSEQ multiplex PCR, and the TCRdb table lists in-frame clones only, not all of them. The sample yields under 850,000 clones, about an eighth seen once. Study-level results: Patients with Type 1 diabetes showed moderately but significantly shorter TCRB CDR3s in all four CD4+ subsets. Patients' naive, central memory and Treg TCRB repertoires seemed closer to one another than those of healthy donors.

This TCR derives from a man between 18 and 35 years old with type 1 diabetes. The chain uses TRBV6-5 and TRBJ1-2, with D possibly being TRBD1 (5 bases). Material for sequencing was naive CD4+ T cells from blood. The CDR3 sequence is CASSRGASDYGYTF. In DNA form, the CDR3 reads TGTGCCAGCAGCCGAGGGGCCTCCGACTATGGCTACACCTTC.